A selection of T cell receptor beta chains follows, all from one sample in a study of blood T cell repertoires in COVID-19. Repertoires were generated with immunoSEQ multiplex PCR, while TCRdb's copy carries only in-frame clones and drops some. The table lists some 27,000 clones, around nine tenths of them singletons. The sequenced sample was peripheral blood. Source of these receptors: a human donor in a cohort sampled during active COVID-19. CDR3s include the opening cysteine and the closing phenylalanine or tryptophan. A D gene is named only where the DNA matches it firmly. Clone size appears in some rows only: once, few, many, or a class for an expanded clone.

j_gene: TRBJ2-6
abundance: NA
d_gene: NA
v_gene: TRBV18
CDR3nt: TGTGCCAGCTCACCCGGTGTCTCTGGGGCCAACGTCCTGACTTTC
CDR3aa: CASSPGVSGANVLTF

j_gene: TRBJ1-5
abundance: NA
d_gene: NA
v_gene: TRBV7-2
CDR3nt: TGTGCCAGCAGCTTAGTGTGGGGGGAGCAGCCCCAGCATTTT
CDR3aa: CASSLVWGEQPQHF

j_gene: TRBJ2-1
abundance: NA
d_gene: TRBD2
v_gene: TRBV11-2
CDR3nt: TGTGCCAGCAGCCCCGGACTAGCGAATGAGCAGTTCTTC
CDR3aa: CASSPGLANEQFF

j_gene: TRBJ1-6
abundance: NA
d_gene: NA
v_gene: TRBV6-6
CDR3nt: TGTGCCAGCAGTGTAGGGGGGGGTTGGGATTCACCCCTCCACTTT
CDR3aa: CASSVGGGWDSPLHF

j_gene: TRBJ1-2
abundance: NA
d_gene: TRBD1
v_gene: TRBV27
CDR3nt: TGTGCCAGCATCTCCTTAGGGGGCTCTGATGGCTACACCTTC
CDR3aa: CASISLGGSDGYTF

j_gene: TRBJ2-3
abundance: NA
d_gene: NA
v_gene: TRBV11-3
CDR3nt: TGTGCCAGCAGCTTAGAAGGGGCAGATACGCAGTATTTT
CDR3aa: CASSLEGADTQYF

j_gene: TRBJ1-4
abundance: NA
d_gene: TRBD1
v_gene: TRBV19
CDR3nt: TGTGCCAGTAGTATGCAGGGGGCTGAACTGTTTTTT
CDR3aa: CASSMQGAELFF

j_gene: TRBJ2-7
abundance: NA
d_gene: TRBD1
v_gene: TRBV4-2
CDR3nt: TGTGCCAGCAGCCAAGAGGCAGGGGGCGAATTCTACGAGCAGTACTTC
CDR3aa: CASSQEAGGEFYEQYF

j_gene: TRBJ2-5
abundance: NA
d_gene: NA
v_gene: TRBV20-1
CDR3nt: TGCAGTGCCTATCAAGAGACCCAGTACTTC
CDR3aa: CSAYQETQYF

j_gene: TRBJ1-2
abundance: NA
d_gene: TRBD1
v_gene: TRBV7-9
CDR3nt: TGTGCCAGCAGCTTAGGGACAGGGGACACCCCAGGCTATGGCTACACCTTC
CDR3aa: CASSLGTGDTPGYGYTF

j_gene: TRBJ1-3
abundance: NA
d_gene: NA
v_gene: TRBV7-9
CDR3nt: TGTGCCAGCAGCTTATATGGGCCTTCTGGAAACACCATATATTTT
CDR3aa: CASSLYGPSGNTIYF

j_gene: TRBJ2-3
abundance: NA
d_gene: TRBD2
v_gene: TRBV5-5
CDR3nt: TGTGCCAGCAGCTCTAGGACTAGCGGGGGGGCCTGGCCAGATACGCAGTATTTT
CDR3aa: CASSSRTSGGAWPDTQYF

j_gene: TRBJ1-1
abundance: NA
d_gene: TRBD1
v_gene: TRBV19
CDR3nt: TGTGCCAGTAGGACAGGGCTGAACACTGAAGCTTTCTTT
CDR3aa: CASRTGLNTEAFF

j_gene: TRBJ2-2
abundance: NA
d_gene: NA
v_gene: TRBV7-7
CDR3nt: TGTGCCAGCAGCTTAGCCCCTTTTGGGGAGCGTAGCGGGGAGCTGTTTTTT
CDR3aa: CASSLAPFGERSGELFF

j_gene: TRBJ1-6
abundance: NA
d_gene: TRBD1
v_gene: TRBV7-9
CDR3nt: TGTGCCAGCAGCTCCGGGACAGGGGACTCACCCCTCCACTTT
CDR3aa: CASSSGTGDSPLHF

j_gene: TRBJ2-7
abundance: NA
d_gene: NA
v_gene: TRBV18
CDR3nt: TGTGCCAGCTCTCCTGGACAGCCCACCCGCTCCTACGAGCAGTACTTC
CDR3aa: CASSPGQPTRSYEQYF

j_gene: TRBJ1-1
abundance: NA
d_gene: NA
v_gene: TRBV3-1/TRBV3-2
CDR3nt: TGTGCCAGCACCCGGCCGGGGACTGAAGCTTTCTTT
CDR3aa: CASTRPGTEAFF

j_gene: TRBJ2-7
abundance: NA
d_gene: NA
v_gene: TRBV9
CDR3nt: TGTGCCAGCAGCGTCTCGGGAGAGTCGTACGAGCAGTACTTC
CDR3aa: CASSVSGESYEQYF

j_gene: TRBJ2-5
abundance: NA
d_gene: TRBD2
v_gene: TRBV5-4
CDR3nt: TGTGCCACGACTAGCGGGGGGGCCCTAGGGCTGGAGACCCAGTACTTC
CDR3aa: CATTSGGALGLETQYF

j_gene: TRBJ2-5
abundance: NA
d_gene: NA
v_gene: TRBV6-6
CDR3nt: TGTGCCAGCAGCCGTGTCACAGGGATTCAAGAGACCCAGTACTTC
CDR3aa: CASSRVTGIQETQYF

j_gene: TRBJ2-1
abundance: NA
d_gene: TRBD2
v_gene: TRBV5-1
CDR3nt: TGCGCCAGCAGCCTGGCTAGCGGGGCCTACAATGAGCAGTTCTTC
CDR3aa: CASSLASGAYNEQFF

j_gene: TRBJ1-3
abundance: NA
d_gene: NA
v_gene: TRBV5-6
CDR3nt: TGTGCCAGCACCTTGGGAGGTTTGACTGGAAACACCATATATTTT
CDR3aa: CASTLGGLTGNTIYF

j_gene: TRBJ2-3
abundance: NA
d_gene: NA
v_gene: TRBV5-5
CDR3nt: TGTGCCAGCAGCTATAACTTAGATACGCAGTATTTT
CDR3aa: CASSYNLDTQYF

j_gene: TRBJ2-5
abundance: NA
d_gene: NA
v_gene: TRBV5-1
CDR3nt: TGCGCCAGCAGCTCCCAGCCGGGGGAGGAAGAGACCCAGTACTTC
CDR3aa: CASSSQPGEEETQYF

j_gene: TRBJ2-3
abundance: NA
d_gene: TRBD1
v_gene: TRBV9
CDR3nt: TGTGCCAGCAGCTTCCGGACAGGGTACACAGATACGCAGTATTTT
CDR3aa: CASSFRTGYTDTQYF

j_gene: TRBJ2-1
abundance: NA
d_gene: NA
v_gene: TRBV12-3/TRBV12-4
CDR3nt: TGTGCCAGCAGCTCCGACAGCTACAATGAGCAGTTCTTC
CDR3aa: CASSSDSYNEQFF

j_gene: TRBJ2-1
abundance: NA
d_gene: TRBD2
v_gene: TRBV9
CDR3nt: TGTGCCAGCAGCGCGCCCGGGACTAGCGGATACAATGAGCAGTTCTTC
CDR3aa: CASSAPGTSGYNEQFF

j_gene: TRBJ2-7
abundance: NA
d_gene: NA
v_gene: TRBV25-1
CDR3nt: TGTGCCAGCAGTGAAAGGACTAATGAGCAGTACTTC
CDR3aa: CASSERTNEQYF

j_gene: TRBJ2-3
abundance: NA
d_gene: NA
v_gene: TRBV21-1
CDR3nt: TGTGCCAGCAGCAAACGTAAGCGGGGGGACCCCACAGATACGCAGTATTTT
CDR3aa: CASSKRKRGDPTDTQYF

j_gene: TRBJ2-5
abundance: once
d_gene: TRBD2
v_gene: TRBV3-1/TRBV3-2
CDR3nt: TGTGCCAGCAGCCAGGGGACTAGCGGGAAAGAGACCCAGTACTTC
CDR3aa: CASSQGTSGKETQYF

j_gene: TRBJ2-5
abundance: NA
d_gene: NA
v_gene: TRBV7-6
CDR3nt: TGTGCCAGCAGCTTAATTCCAGGACAAGAGACCCAGTACTTC
CDR3aa: CASSLIPGQETQYF

j_gene: TRBJ2-3
abundance: NA
d_gene: TRBD2
v_gene: TRBV5-4
CDR3nt: TGTGCCAGCAGCCCTAGCGGATCCGCCACAGATACGCAGTATTTT
CDR3aa: CASSPSGSATDTQYF

j_gene: TRBJ2-1
abundance: NA
d_gene: TRBD1
v_gene: TRBV6-6
CDR3nt: TGTGCCAGCGAGGGACAGTACAATGAGCAGTTCTTC
CDR3aa: CASEGQYNEQFF

j_gene: TRBJ1-2
abundance: NA
d_gene: NA
v_gene: TRBV7-9
CDR3nt: TGTGCCAGCAGCTCACAGGGAACTAACTATGGCTACACCTTC
CDR3aa: CASSSQGTNYGYTF

j_gene: TRBJ1-1
abundance: NA
d_gene: TRBD1
v_gene: TRBV6-5
CDR3nt: TGTGCCAGCACCGGGACAGCAAGATACACTGAAGCTTTCTTT
CDR3aa: CASTGTARYTEAFF

j_gene: TRBJ1-6
abundance: NA
d_gene: TRBD1
v_gene: TRBV3-1/TRBV3-2
CDR3nt: TGTGCCAGCAGCCTGGGGGGACAGGGAGGCAATTCACCCCTCCACTTT
CDR3aa: CASSLGGQGGNSPLHF

j_gene: TRBJ1-2
abundance: NA
d_gene: NA
v_gene: TRBV14
CDR3nt: TGTGCCAGCAGCCAAGAATTGCCGACAGGCCCTATGGGCTACACCTTC
CDR3aa: CASSQELPTGPMGYTF

j_gene: TRBJ1-1
abundance: NA
d_gene: NA
v_gene: TRBV5-1
CDR3nt: TGCGCCAGCAGGGCAGGGGATGTCTCCTACACTGAAGCTTTCTTT
CDR3aa: CASRAGDVSYTEAFF

j_gene: TRBJ1-3
abundance: NA
d_gene: NA
v_gene: TRBV11-2
CDR3nt: TGTGCCAGCAGCTTTATCTACTCTGGAAACACCATATATTTT
CDR3aa: CASSFIYSGNTIYF

j_gene: TRBJ2-5
abundance: NA
d_gene: TRBD1
v_gene: TRBV19
CDR3nt: TGTGCCAGTAGTATTCCGGACAGGGCCCCTTTGGAGACCCAGTACTTC
CDR3aa: CASSIPDRAPLETQYF

j_gene: TRBJ2-1
abundance: NA
d_gene: TRBD2
v_gene: TRBV7-2
CDR3nt: TGTGCCAGCACCTATAGCGGGATGGGGTCTAATGAGCAGTTCTTC
CDR3aa: CASTYSGMGSNEQFF

j_gene: TRBJ2-5
abundance: NA
d_gene: NA
v_gene: TRBV5-1
CDR3nt: TGCGCCAGCAGCTTGGGTAGGGGGCAAGAGACCCAGTACTTC
CDR3aa: CASSLGRGQETQYF

j_gene: TRBJ2-3
abundance: NA
d_gene: TRBD2
v_gene: TRBV7-3
CDR3nt: TGTGCCAGCAGCATGGGACTAGCGGGAGGGGCAGATACGCAGTATTTT
CDR3aa: CASSMGLAGGADTQYF

j_gene: TRBJ2-3
abundance: NA
d_gene: TRBD2
v_gene: TRBV4-2
CDR3nt: TGTGCCAGCAGCCAAAATAGCGGGGGGAGCACAGATACGCAGTATTTT
CDR3aa: CASSQNSGGSTDTQYF

j_gene: TRBJ2-7
abundance: NA
d_gene: TRBD2
v_gene: TRBV6-5
CDR3nt: TGTGCCAGCAGTTACTCCGGGGGGGTCCGCTACGAGCAGTACTTC
CDR3aa: CASSYSGGVRYEQYF

j_gene: TRBJ1-5
abundance: NA
d_gene: NA
v_gene: TRBV19
CDR3nt: TGTGCCAGTAAGGGGCGGTATGGGGCGAAGGGTCCCCAGCCCCAGCATTTT
CDR3aa: CASKGRYGAKGPQPQHF

j_gene: TRBJ2-5
abundance: NA
d_gene: NA
v_gene: TRBV11-1
CDR3nt: TGTGCCAGCAGCCTTCAAGAGACCCAGTACTTC
CDR3aa: CASSLQETQYF